This entry is about one T cell receptor (beta chain). Its target is unknown. The data originate from a study of T-cell reconstitution after alpha-beta-depleted transplantation in children. Findings and caveats of the study: Expanded clones from the graft, numbering several hundred, reportedly supplied alpha-beta T cells about two months after transplant. After transplant, high TCRbeta diversity at day 60 in some patients arose from surviving recipient T cells and thymic progenitors. At the one-year point after transplant, T-cell counts and TCRbeta diversity were found to come mostly from T cells that had been newly produced.

Deletions cut 0 bases from V and 6 bases from J, with 9 bases between. Germline V CDR1 and CDR2: SGHRS, YFSETQ. The CDR3 spans 14 residues. Library preparation (for TCRbeta) was performed with unique molecular identifiers. TCRdb used MiXCR to reprocess the PCR reads, holding one entry per CDR3 protein. Counted here are around 580,000 distinct CDR3 sequences, 20% to 25% occurring once; the ten biggest clones make up 13% to 15%. The receptor was derived from a boy in the first two years of life who had a stem cell transplant for acute myeloid leukemia, so the T cells may come from the graft donor. This chain uses TRBV5-1 with TRBJ1-4; D is uncertain. The specimen was PBMCs, mostly from graft donor cells, collected 360 days after TCRalphabeta/CD19-depleted stem cell transplant. CDR3 loop: CASSLDTPDEKLFF. DNA for the CDR3: TGCGCCAGCAGCTTGGACACCCCGGATGAAAAACTGTTTTTT.